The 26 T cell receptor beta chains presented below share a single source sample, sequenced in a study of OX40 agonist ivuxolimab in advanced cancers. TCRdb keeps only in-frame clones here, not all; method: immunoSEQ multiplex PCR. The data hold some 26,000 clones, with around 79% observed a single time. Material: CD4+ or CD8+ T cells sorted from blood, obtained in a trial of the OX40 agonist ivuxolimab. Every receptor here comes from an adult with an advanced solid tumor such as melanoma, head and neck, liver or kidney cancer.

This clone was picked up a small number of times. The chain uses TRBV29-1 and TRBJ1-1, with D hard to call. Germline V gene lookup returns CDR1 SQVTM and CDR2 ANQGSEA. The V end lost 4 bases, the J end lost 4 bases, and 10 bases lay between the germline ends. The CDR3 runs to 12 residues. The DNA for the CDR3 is TGCAGCGTTGTAGGGCTGAGCACTGAAGCTTTCTTT. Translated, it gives CSVVGLSTEAFF. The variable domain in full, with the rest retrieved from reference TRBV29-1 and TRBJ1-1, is SAVISQKPSRDICQRGTSLTIQCQVDSQVTMMFWYRQQPGQSLTLIATANQGSEATYESGFVIDKFPISRPNLTFSTLTVSNMSPEDSSIYLCSVVGLSTEAFFGQGTRLTVV.

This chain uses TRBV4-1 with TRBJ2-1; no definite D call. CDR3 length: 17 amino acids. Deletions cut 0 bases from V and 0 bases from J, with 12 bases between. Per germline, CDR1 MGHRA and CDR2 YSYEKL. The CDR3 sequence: CASSQEPPSSSYNEQFF. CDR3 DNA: TGCGCCAGCAGCCAAGAACCCCCGTCTAGCTCCTACAATGAGCAGTTCTTC.

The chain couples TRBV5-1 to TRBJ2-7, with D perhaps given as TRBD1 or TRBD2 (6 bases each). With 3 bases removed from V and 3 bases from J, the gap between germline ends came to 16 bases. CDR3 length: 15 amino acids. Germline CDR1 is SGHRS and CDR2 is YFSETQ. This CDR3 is CASSYLPGAGYEQYF. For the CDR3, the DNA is TGCGCCAGCAGCTACCTTCCGGGGGCAGGCTACGAGCAGTACTTC.

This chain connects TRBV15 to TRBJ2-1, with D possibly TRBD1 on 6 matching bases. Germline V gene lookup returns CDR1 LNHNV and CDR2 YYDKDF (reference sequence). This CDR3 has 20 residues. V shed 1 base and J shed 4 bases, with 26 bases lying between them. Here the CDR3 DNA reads TGTGCCACCAGCAGAGGCATAAGGCAGGGGCCTCAACAAATATACAATGAGCAGTTCTTC. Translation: CATSRGIRQGPQQIYNEQFF.

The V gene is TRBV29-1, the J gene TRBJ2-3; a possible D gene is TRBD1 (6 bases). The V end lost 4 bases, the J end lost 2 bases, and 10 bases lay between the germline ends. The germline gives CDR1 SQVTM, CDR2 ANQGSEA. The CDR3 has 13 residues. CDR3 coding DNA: TGCAGCGTTGTGGACAGCATCACAGATACGCAGTATTTT. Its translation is CSVVDSITDTQYF.

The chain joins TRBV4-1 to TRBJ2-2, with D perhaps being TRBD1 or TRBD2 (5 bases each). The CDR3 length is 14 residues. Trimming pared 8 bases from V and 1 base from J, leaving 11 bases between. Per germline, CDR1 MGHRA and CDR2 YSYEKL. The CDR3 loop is CASAVGRNTGELFF. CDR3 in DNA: TGCGCCAGCGCCGTGGGACGGAACACCGGGGAGCTGTTTTTT.

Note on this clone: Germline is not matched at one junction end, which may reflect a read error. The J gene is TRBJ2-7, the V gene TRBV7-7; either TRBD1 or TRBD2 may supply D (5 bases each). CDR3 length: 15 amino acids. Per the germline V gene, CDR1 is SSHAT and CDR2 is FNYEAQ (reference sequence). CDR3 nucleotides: TGTGCTAGCAGCCCCCTGACGGGTATGGGACGCGAGCAGTACTTC. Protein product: CASSPLTGMGREQYF.

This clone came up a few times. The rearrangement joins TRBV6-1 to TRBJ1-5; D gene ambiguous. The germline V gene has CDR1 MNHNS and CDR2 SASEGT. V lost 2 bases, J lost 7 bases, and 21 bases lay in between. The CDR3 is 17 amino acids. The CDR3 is CASSESGVFGVPQPQHF. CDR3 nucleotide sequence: TGTGCCAGCAGTGAATCGGGCGTTTTCGGGGTCCCGCAGCCCCAGCATTTT.

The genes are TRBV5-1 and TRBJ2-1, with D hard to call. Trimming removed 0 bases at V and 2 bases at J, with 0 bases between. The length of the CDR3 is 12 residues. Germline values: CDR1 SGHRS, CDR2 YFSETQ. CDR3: CASSLAYNEQFF. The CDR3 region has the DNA TGCGCCAGCAGCTTGGCCTACAATGAGCAGTTCTTC.

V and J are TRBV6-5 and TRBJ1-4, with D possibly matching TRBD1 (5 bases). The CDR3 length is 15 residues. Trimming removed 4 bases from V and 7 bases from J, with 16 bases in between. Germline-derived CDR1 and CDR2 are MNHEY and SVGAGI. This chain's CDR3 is CASSFQGASGEKLFF. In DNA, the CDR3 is TGTGCCAGCAGTTTCCAGGGTGCGTCGGGTGAAAAACTGTTTTTT.

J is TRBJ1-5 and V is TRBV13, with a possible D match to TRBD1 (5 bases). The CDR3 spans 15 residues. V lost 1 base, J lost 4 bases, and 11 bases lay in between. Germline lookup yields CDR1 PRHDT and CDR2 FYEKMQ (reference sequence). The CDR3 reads CASSLAGGGNQPQHF. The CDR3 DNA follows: TGTGCCAGCAGCTTAGCTGGGGGGGGGAATCAGCCCCAGCATTTT.

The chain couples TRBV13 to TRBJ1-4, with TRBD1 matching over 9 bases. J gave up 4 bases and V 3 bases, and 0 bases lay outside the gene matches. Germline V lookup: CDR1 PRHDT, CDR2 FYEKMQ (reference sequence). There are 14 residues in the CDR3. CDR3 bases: TGTGCCAGCAGCTTGGACAGGGGTAATGAAAAACTGTTTTTT. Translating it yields CASSLDRGNEKLFF.

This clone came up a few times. The CDR3 sequence: CASSLALAEIYEQYF. The DNA for the CDR3 is TGTGCCAGCAGTTTAGCCCTAGCGGAAATCTACGAGCAGTACTTC. This chain uses TRBV28 with TRBJ2-7; TRBD2 matches at 7 bases. In germline, CDR1 is MDHEN, CDR2 SYDVKM. The CDR3 contains 15 residues. Trimming removed 2 bases from V and 3 bases from J; junction bases left unmatched: 7.

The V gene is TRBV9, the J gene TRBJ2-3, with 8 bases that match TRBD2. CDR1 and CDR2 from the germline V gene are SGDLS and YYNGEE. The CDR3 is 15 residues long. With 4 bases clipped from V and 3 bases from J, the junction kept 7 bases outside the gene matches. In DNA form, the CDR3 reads TGTGCCAGCAGCCACAGCGGGGGTCGGACAGATACGCAGTATTTT. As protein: CASSHSGGRTDTQYF.

CDR3 residues: CASSILLGHVSGANVLTF. In nucleotides, the CDR3 is TGTGCCAGCAGCATCCTCTTGGGACACGTATCTGGGGCCAACGTCCTGACTTTC. The J gene is TRBJ2-6, the V gene TRBV7-8; D is perhaps TRBD1 (6 bases). Per germline, CDR1 SGHVS and CDR2 FQNEAQ. The CDR3 extends over 18 amino acids. The V end was cut by 5 bases, the J end by 1 base, with 18 bases between. The full variable domain, with the rest looked up from reference TRBV7-8 and TRBJ2-6, is GAGVSQSPRYKVAKRGQDVALRCDPISGHVSLFWYQQALGQGPEFLTYFQNEAQLDKSGLPSDRFFAERPEGSVSTLKIQRTQQEDSAVYLCASSILLGHVSGANVLTFGAGSRLTVL.

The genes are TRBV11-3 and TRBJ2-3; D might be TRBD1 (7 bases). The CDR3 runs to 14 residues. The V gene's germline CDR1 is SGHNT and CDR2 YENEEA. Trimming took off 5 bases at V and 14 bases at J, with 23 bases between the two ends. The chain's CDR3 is CASSPRGEGGELYF. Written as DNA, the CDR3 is TGTGCCAGCAGCCCTAGGGGGGAAGGGGGCGAACTGTATTTT.

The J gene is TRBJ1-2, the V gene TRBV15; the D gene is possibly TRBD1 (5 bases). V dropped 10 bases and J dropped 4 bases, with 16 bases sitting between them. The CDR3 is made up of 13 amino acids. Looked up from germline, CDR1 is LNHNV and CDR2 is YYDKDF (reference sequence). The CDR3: CASSRGGVYGYTF. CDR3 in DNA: TGTGCCAGCTCCCGGGGCGGAGTCTATGGCTACACCTTC. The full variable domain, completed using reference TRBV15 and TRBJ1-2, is DAMVIQNPRYQVTQFGKPVTLSCSQTLNHNVMYWYQQKSSQAPKLLFHYYDKDFNNEADTPDNFQSRRPNTSFCFLDIRSPGLGDTAMYLCASSRGGVYGYTFGSGTRLTVV.

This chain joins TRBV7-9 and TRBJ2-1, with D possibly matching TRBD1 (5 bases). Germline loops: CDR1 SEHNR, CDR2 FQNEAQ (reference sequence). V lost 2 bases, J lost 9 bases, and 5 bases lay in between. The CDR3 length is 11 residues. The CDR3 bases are TGTGCCAGCAGCTTAAGGGGTGAGCAGTTCTTC. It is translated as CASSLRGEQFF.

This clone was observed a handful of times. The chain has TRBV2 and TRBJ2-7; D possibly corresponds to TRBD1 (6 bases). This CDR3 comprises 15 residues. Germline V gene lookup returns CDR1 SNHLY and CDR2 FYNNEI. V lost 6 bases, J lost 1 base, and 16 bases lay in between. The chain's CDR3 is CASSPTTGQSYEQYF. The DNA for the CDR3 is TGTGCCAGCAGCCCCACCACGGGACAATCCTACGAGCAGTACTTC.

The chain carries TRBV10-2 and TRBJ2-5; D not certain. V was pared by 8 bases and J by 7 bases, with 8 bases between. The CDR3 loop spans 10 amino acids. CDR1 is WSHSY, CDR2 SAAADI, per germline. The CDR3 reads CASAKGTQYF. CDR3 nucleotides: TGCGCCAGCGCCAAGGGGACCCAGTACTTC.

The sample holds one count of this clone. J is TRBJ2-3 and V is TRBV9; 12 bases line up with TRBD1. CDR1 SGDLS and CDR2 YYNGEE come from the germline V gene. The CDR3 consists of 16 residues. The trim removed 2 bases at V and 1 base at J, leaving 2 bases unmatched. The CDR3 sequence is CASSVGTGGGTDTQYF. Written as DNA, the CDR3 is TGTGCCAGCAGCGTGGGGACAGGGGGCGGCACAGATACGCAGTATTTT.

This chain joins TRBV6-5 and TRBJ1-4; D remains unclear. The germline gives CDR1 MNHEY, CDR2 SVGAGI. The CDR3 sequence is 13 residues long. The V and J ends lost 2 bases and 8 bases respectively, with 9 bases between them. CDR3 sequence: CASSYATAEKLFF. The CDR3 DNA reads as TGTGCCAGCAGTTACGCCACCGCGGAAAAACTGTTTTTT.

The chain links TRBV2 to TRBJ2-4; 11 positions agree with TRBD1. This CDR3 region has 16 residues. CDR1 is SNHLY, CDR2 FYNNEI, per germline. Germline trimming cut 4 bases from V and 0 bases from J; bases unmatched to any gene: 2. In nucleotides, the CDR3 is TGTGCCAGCAGTGTGGACAGGGGGCAAGCCAAAAACATTCAGTACTTC. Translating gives CASSVDRGQAKNIQYF.

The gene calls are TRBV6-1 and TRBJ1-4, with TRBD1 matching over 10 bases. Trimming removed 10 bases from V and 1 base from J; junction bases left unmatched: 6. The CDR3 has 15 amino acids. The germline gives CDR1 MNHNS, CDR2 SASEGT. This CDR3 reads CATWTGGITNEKLFF. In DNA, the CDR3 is TGTGCCACCTGGACAGGGGGGATAACTAATGAAAAACTGTTTTTT.

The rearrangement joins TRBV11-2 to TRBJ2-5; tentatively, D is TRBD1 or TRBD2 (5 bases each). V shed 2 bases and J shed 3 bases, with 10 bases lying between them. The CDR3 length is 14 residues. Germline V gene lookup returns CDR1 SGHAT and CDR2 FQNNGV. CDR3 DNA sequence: TGTGCCAGCAGCTTATTATTGGGGGAAGAGACCCAGTACTTC. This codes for CASSLLLGEETQYF.

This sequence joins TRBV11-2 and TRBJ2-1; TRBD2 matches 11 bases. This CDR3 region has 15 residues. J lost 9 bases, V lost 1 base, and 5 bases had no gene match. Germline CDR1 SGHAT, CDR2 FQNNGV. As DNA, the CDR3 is TGTGCCAGCAGCTTAGTTAGCGGGAGGGCTGTTGAGCAGTTCTTC. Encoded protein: CASSLVSGRAVEQFF.